This T cell receptor beta chain was identified in a study of blood T cell repertoires in COVID-19. The study drew participants aged about 18 to 95 years from approximately 23 US areas. Germline CDR1 and CDR2: LGHDT and YNNKEL (reference sequence). The CDR3 extends over 13 amino acids. V lost 3 bases and J 5 bases, leaving 10 bases between the germline ends. Only in-frame clones appear in the TCRdb table, and some are missing; sequencing was by immunoSEQ multiplex PCR. The sample records hundreds of thousands of clones, around 82% being singletons. This TCR came from a man aged 25 to 40 with acute COVID-19. V is TRBV3-1 (or the pseudogene TRBV3-2) and J is TRBJ1-1; the D gene is possibly TRBD1 (5 bases). Sequences were obtained from PBMCs or T cells enriched from blood (not recorded which). The CDR3 DNA reads TGTGCCAGCAGCCACGCCGGGGGGACTGAAGCTTTCTTT. This sequence encodes CASSHAGGTEAFF.